Below, 18 T cell receptor beta chains from the same sample are listed, as sequenced in a study of radiation and T cells in renal cell carcinoma (dated by TCRdb to about 2020). Libraries were prepared through the immunoSEQ multiplex PCR assay. TCRdb limited this immuneACCESS table to in-frame rearrangements with V and J called. A share of clones is missing; checked studies link under half to unresolved V genes, and the rest is unexplained. For this sample the table gives about 140,000 clones, of which less than 90% were detected only once. The ten largest account for less than 25% of the sample. Read against the paper, the sample's time point label means: baseline pretreatment blood. The sample's treatment or condition label is to be understood as: 15 Gy SBRT to primary tumor, nephrectomy 4 weeks later. The sample consisted of blood, taken from a patient whose treatment included radiotherapy and nephrectomy. Every receptor here comes from a woman between 45 and 60 years old with renal cell carcinoma.

This chain joins TRBV9 and TRBJ1-3, with TRBD1 matching 8 bases. Trimming at V came to 0 bases and at J to 0 bases, leaving 8 bases not matched to a gene. CDR3 length equals 18 residues. Germline-derived CDR1 and CDR2 are SGDLS and YYNGEE. The CDR3 sequence: CASSVGSGDRSSGNTIYF. The CDR3, as DNA: TGTGCCAGCAGCGTAGGAAGTGGGGACAGGAGCTCTGGAAACACCATATATTTT.

This clone has more than one count but fewer than ten. This chain joins TRBV4-2 and TRBJ2-7, with 8 bases lining up with TRBD1. CDR3 size: 13 residues. Trimming at V came to 6 bases and at J to 3 bases, leaving 4 bases not matched to a gene. Per the germline V gene, CDR1 is LGHNA and CDR2 is YNFKEQ. The CDR3 sequence is CASSRDRGYEQYF. The DNA of the CDR3 is TGTGCCAGCAGTCGTGACAGGGGCTACGAGCAGTACTTC.

This chain uses TRBV11-2 with TRBJ2-7; unclear D gene. Germline V CDR1 and CDR2: SGHAT, FQNNGV. V lost 4 bases and J 5 bases, leaving 18 bases between the germline ends. The CDR3 runs to 15 residues. Written as DNA, the CDR3 is TGTGCCAGCAGCTCATGGACCCGACGCTGGGACGAGCAGTACTTC. Amino acid sequence: CASSSWTRRWDEQYF.

This clone was seen a few times. The chain carries TRBV4-3 and TRBJ1-2; 9 nucleotides agree with TRBD1. Germline CDR1 and CDR2: LGHNA and YSLEER. V lost 0 bases to trimming and J lost 4 bases; unmatched junction nucleotides: 3. CDR3 length equals 15 residues. The DNA for the CDR3 is TGCGCCAGCAGCCAAGATTGGACAGGGGTCTATGGCTACACCTTC. It is translated as CASSQDWTGVYGYTF.

V is TRBV5-1 and J is TRBJ2-7; 10 positions match TRBD2. The CDR3 spans 15 residues. In germline, CDR1 is SGHRS, CDR2 YFSETQ. The trim removed 4 bases at V and 11 bases at J, leaving 15 bases unmatched. The CDR3 region has the DNA TGCGCCAGCAGCCTACCAGCGGGAGGGCCCAGATTGGAGTACTTC. It yields the protein CASSLPAGGPRLEYF.

This sequence joins TRBV12-5 and TRBJ2-7; TRBD1 is a possible D gene (5 bases). Deletions cut 5 bases from V and 0 bases from J, with 20 bases between. Germline CDR1 and CDR2: LGHNT and FRNRAP. The CDR3 consists of 17 residues. The DNA for the CDR3 is TGTGCTAGTGGTCTCCCCCCTCGTGACAGTACCTCCTACGAGCAGTACTTC. It specifies CASGLPPRDSTSYEQYF.

This clone has a single count. J is TRBJ2-7 and V is TRBV5-1; D may be TRBD2 (5 bases). Germline-derived CDR1 and CDR2 are SGHRS and YFSETQ. The CDR3 extends over 14 amino acids. V gave up 6 bases and J gave up 2 bases, with 15 bases separating them. CDR3 region: CASISVRRTYEQYF. The CDR3 nucleotides read TGCGCCAGCATTTCGGTAAGGAGGACCTACGAGCAGTACTTC.

V gene TRBV7-8 combines with J gene TRBJ2-2; 8 nucleotides line up with TRBD1. J was trimmed by 7 bases and V by 5 bases; bases with no gene match: 12. Germline V gene data show CDR1 as SGHVS and CDR2 as FQNEAQ. The CDR3 is made up of 16 amino acids. CDR3 protein: CASSRTGTGTGGELFF. The CDR3 DNA is TGTGCCAGCAGCCGTACCGGGACAGGAACGGGCGGGGAGCTGTTTTTT.

The chain recombines TRBV27 with TRBJ2-7; TRBD2 matches at 8 bases. The germline V gene has CDR1 MNHEY and CDR2 SMNVEV (reference sequence). V lost 3 bases and J lost 3; bases outside the gene matches: 4. The CDR3 loop spans 14 amino acids. The DNA for the CDR3 is TGTGCCAGCAGTTTCGGGGGGGCTTTCTACGAGCAGTACTTC. Its translation is CASSFGGAFYEQYF.

J is TRBJ2-7 and V is TRBV7-2; D is possibly TRBD2 (6 bases). CDR1 SGHTA and CDR2 FQGNSA come from the germline V gene. The CDR3 is 14 amino acids. The V and J ends lost 5 bases and 2 bases respectively, with 13 bases between them. CDR3 in amino acids: CASSTKGGTYEQYF. CDR3 nucleotide sequence: TGTGCCAGCAGCACTAAGGGCGGGACCTACGAGCAGTACTTC.

V usage is TRBV5-6 and J usage is TRBJ2-5; D not resolved. V was cut by 0 bases and J by 3 bases, with 9 bases left in between. Germline CDR1 reads SGHDT; CDR2 reads YYEEEE. This CDR3 comprises 14 residues. The CDR3 loop is CASSLGAKEETQYF. CDR3 nucleotides: TGTGCCAGCAGCTTGGGGGCCAAAGAAGAGACCCAGTACTTC. Full variable domain (remainder filled in from reference TRBV5-6 and TRBJ2-5): DAGVTQSPTHLIKTRGQQVTLRCSPKSGHDTVSWYQQALGQGPQFIFQYYEEEERQRGNFPDRFSGHQFPNYSSELNVNALLLGDSALYLCASSLGAKEETQYFGPGTRLLVL.

The chain combines TRBV9 with TRBJ2-7, with a possible D match to TRBD2 (5 bases). Trimming took 0 bases from V and 4 from J, leaving 11 bases between them. Germline assignment: CDR1 SGDLS and CDR2 YYNGEE. The CDR3 is 14 residues long. CDR3 region: CASSVGSGGYEQYF. In DNA form, the CDR3 reads TGTGCCAGCAGCGTAGGGAGCGGCGGTTACGAGCAGTACTTC.

V is TRBV21-1 and J is TRBJ2-7. TRBV21-1 is listed as a pseudogene. CDR3 length: 14 amino acids. This chain's CDR3 is CASSKYPYSYEQYF. CDR3 sequence (DNA): TGTGCCAGCAGCAAATACCCGTACTCCTACGAGCAGTACTTC.

The chain recombines TRBV5-1 with TRBJ1-2, with D perhaps matching TRBD1 (6 bases). The CDR3 runs 13 residues. Germline V lookup: CDR1 SGHRS, CDR2 YFSETQ. V lost 1 base to trimming and J lost 8 bases, with 12 bases between them. The CDR3 reads CASSLSGGRGYTF. CDR3 DNA sequence: TGCGCCAGCAGCTTGTCGGGGGGGCGAGGCTACACCTTC.

The CDR3 is CASISDRDDGYTF. The CDR3 DNA reads TGTGCCAGCATCTCGGACAGGGACGATGGCTACACCTTC. V and J are TRBV28 and TRBJ1-2; 8 positions match TRBD1. The CDR3 has 13 amino acids. V lost 7 bases and J lost 6; bases outside the gene matches: 7. Germline lookup yields CDR1 MDHEN and CDR2 SYDVKM.

V and J are TRBV5-1 and TRBJ2-7; 7 bases line up with TRBD2. The CDR3 extends over 16 amino acids. Germline CDR1 reads SGHRS; CDR2 reads YFSETQ. Losses at the gene ends were 4 bases for V and 6 bases for J; bases not matched to a gene: 16. Here the CDR3 reads CASSPLPSGAGLEQYF. The CDR3 DNA reads as TGCGCCAGCAGCCCCCTCCCGTCGGGAGCGGGGCTCGAGCAGTACTTC.

The V and J genes are TRBV10-1 and TRBJ2-1; the match to TRBD2 covers 10 bases. The trim removed 7 bases at V and 8 bases at J, leaving 14 bases unmatched. The CDR3 has 16 residues. CDR1 and CDR2 (germline): WNHNN, SYGVQD (reference sequence). The CDR3 sequence: CASIGPGASGSDEQFF. The CDR3 region has the DNA TGCGCCAGCATAGGCCCGGGGGCTAGCGGGAGTGATGAGCAGTTCTTC.

The table lists this clone with a few counts. The chain couples TRBV25-1 to TRBJ2-7; no clear D gene. The CDR3 covers 14 residues. The V gene lost 3 bases and the J gene lost 0 bases, with 9 bases spanning the gap. Germline CDR1 and CDR2: MGHDK and SYGVNS. The CDR3 bases are TGTGCCAGCAGTGAGAGACACTCCTCCTACGAGCAGTACTTC. Protein sequence: CASSERHSSYEQYF.